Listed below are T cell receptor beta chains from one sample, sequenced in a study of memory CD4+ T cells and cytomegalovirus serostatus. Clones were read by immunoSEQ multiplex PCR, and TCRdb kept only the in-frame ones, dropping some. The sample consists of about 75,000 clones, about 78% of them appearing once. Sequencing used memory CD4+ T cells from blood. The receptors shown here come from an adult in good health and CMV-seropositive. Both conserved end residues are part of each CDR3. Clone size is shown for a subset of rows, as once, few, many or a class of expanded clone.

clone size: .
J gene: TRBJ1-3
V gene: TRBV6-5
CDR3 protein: CASTPSGGNTIYF

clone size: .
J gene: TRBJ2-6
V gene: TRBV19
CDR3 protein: CASSIGSGANVLTF

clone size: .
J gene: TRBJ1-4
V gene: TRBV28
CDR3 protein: CASSLSGLGEKLFF

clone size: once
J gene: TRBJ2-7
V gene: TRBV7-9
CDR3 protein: CASSLVVDNTYEQYF

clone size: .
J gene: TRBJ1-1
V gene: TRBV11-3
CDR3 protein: CASSSGQVNTEAFF

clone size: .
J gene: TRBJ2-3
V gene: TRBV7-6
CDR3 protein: CASSLMGRESTDTQYF

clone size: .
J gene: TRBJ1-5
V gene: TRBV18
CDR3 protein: CASSPDDNQPQHF

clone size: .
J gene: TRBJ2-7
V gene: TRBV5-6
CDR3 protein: CASSQYYEQYF

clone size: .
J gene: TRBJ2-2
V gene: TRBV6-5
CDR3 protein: CASSFGQGTTGELFF

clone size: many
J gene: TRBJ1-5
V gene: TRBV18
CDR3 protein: CASSQGVISSNQPQHF

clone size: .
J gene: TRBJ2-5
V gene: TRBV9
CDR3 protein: CASSVGGARETQYF

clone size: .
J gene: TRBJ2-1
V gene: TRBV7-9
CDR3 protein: CASSARGYEVNEQFF

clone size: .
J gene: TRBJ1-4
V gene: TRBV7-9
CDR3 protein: CASSLDVVEKLFF

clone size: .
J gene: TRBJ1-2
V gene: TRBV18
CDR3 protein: CASSVGTYYGYTF

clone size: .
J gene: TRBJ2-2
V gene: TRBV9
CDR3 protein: CASSVVQEAGELFF

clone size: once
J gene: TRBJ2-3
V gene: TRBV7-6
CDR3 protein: CASSLPGDTQYF

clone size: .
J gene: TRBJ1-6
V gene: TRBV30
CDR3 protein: CAWSVASSYNSPLHF

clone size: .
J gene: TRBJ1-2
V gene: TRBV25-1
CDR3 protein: CASLSRAGYGYAF

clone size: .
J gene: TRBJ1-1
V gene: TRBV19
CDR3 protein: CASSYFGQGNTEAFF

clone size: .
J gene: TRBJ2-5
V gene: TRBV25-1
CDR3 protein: CASSDSPGTYQETQYF

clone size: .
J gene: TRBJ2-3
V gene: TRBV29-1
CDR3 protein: CSGDSGVADTQYF

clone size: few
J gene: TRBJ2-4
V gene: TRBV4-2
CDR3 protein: CASSPAPGAATGLNIQYF

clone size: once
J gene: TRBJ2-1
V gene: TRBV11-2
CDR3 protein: CASSSRTLAGGPYNEQFF

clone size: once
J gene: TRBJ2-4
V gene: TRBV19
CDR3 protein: CASSAPTGGYENIQYF

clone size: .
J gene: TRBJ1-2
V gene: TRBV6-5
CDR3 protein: CASSWRADLYGYTF

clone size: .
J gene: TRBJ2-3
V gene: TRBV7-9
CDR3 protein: CASSSGTSGRIRYTDTQYF

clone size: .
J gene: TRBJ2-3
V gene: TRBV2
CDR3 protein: CASSPGDSGSRSADTQYF

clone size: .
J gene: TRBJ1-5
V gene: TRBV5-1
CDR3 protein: CASSLGGHQPQHF

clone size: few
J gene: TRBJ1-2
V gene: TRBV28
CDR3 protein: CASSLSNRFGYTF

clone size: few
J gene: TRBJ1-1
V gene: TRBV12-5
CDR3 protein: CASTPSTGWNTEAFF

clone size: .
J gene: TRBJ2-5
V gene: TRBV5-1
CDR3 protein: CASSFQDMDETQYF

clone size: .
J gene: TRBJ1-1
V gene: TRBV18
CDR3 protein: CASSSMNTEAFF

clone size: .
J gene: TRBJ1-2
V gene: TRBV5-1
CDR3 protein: CASSLQGDSPYGYTF

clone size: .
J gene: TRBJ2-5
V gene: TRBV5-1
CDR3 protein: CASSLVQGAGGTQYF

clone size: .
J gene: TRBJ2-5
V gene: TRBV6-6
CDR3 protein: CASSPDSQETQYF

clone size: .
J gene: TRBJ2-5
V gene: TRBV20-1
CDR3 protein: CSATQQETQYF

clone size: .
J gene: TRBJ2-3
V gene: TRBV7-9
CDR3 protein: CASSLGQVSDTQYF

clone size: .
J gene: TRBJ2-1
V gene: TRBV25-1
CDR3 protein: CASSELDRVSFNEQFF